These 32 T cell receptor beta chains originate from one sample sequenced in a study of preoperative IRX-2 immunotherapy in early breast cancer. The treatment denotes: preoperative locoregional IRX-2 cytokine immunotherapy. Some clones are missing from TCRdb's copy, which holds only in-frame ones; the method was immunoSEQ multiplex PCR. The table has 25,000 to 30,000 clones, over 65% seen once. Sampling was performed from a patient treated with IRX-2 immunotherapy. These receptors came from a human donor with breast cancer.

V is TRBV7-1 and J is TRBJ2-7, with 9 bases identical to TRBD1. TRBV7-1 belongs to the ORF category, with a function that is uncertain. The CDR3 has 13 residues. Trimming cost V 5 bases and J 6 bases; bases outside gene matches: 5. DNA of the CDR3: TGTGCCAGCAGCGCCGGGACAGGGCTCGAGCAGTACTTC. Translated: CASSAGTGLEQYF.

This clone turned up a few times. This chain joins TRBV6-8 and TRBJ1-5; D is perhaps TRBD1 (5 bases). The CDR3 has 14 amino acids. In germline, CDR1 is MNHGY, CDR2 SAAAGT. The V end lost 0 bases, the J end lost 9 bases, and 12 bases lay between the germline ends. The CDR3 DNA sequence: TGTGCCAGCAGTTACTCGGGCAGGGATCGGCCCCAGCATTTT. It codes for CASSYSGRDRPQHF.

The genes are TRBV28 and TRBJ2-7; possibly TRBD2 for D (5 bases). Trimming took off 10 bases at V and 9 bases at J, with 25 bases between the two ends. The CDR3 consists of 14 residues. Looked up from germline, CDR1 is MDHEN and CDR2 is SYDVKM. This CDR3 reads CATSPTTLYEGQYF. CDR3 nucleotide sequence: TGTGCCACGAGCCCGACTACTCTCTACGAAGGGCAGTACTTC.

The chain uses TRBV7-1 and TRBJ2-5; TRBD2 might be the D (5 bases). TRBV7-1 is an ORF, with its function uncertain. The CDR3 is 13 residues long. Between the trimmed V and J ends, which lost 6 bases and 2 bases, there was a span of 10 bases. CDR3 region: CASRKPGQETQYF. Here the CDR3 DNA reads TGTGCCAGCAGGAAACCGGGACAAGAGACCCAGTACTTC.

The CDR3 bases are TGTGCCAGCTCATCGGACAGCTCTGGGGCCAACGTCCTGACTTTC. It specifies CASSSDSSGANVLTF. V gene TRBV18 combines with J gene TRBJ2-6, with D maybe TRBD1 (6 bases). CDR1 and CDR2 (germline): KGHSH, LQKENI. V lost 5 bases to trimming and J lost 0 bases, with 8 bases between them. The CDR3 spans 15 residues.

This clone came up once. The chain employs TRBV18 and TRBJ2-1, with TRBD1 matching over 7 bases. In germline, CDR1 is KGHSH, CDR2 LQKENI. CDR3 length: 14 amino acids. Germline trimming cut 7 bases from V and 3 bases from J; bases unmatched to any gene: 6. The CDR3: CASCPGTVYNEQFF. CDR3 nucleotide sequence: TGTGCCAGCTGCCCCGGGACAGTCTACAATGAGCAGTTCTTC.

Judged by abundance, this clone is medium-sized (0.01 to 0.1%). The chain employs TRBV12-5 and TRBJ2-2, with D perhaps matching TRBD1 (5 bases). The CDR3 contains 13 residues. Trimming shortened V by 6 bases and J by 1 base, and 6 bases separated the two germline ends. Per the germline V gene, CDR1 is LGHNT and CDR2 is FRNRAP. The CDR3 loop reads CASGDRNTGELFF. The CDR3 DNA is TGTGCTAGTGGAGACAGGAACACCGGGGAGCTGTTTTTT.

This clone was observed a single time. V usage is TRBV5-1 and J usage is TRBJ2-3; unclear D gene. The CDR3 extends over 14 amino acids. Per germline, CDR1 SGHRS and CDR2 YFSETQ. V was trimmed by 6 bases and J by 0 bases, leaving 11 bases between them. The CDR3 DNA follows: TGCGCCAGCAAAATCGACTGGAGCACAGATACGCAGTATTTT. Its protein is CASKIDWSTDTQYF.

This chain connects TRBV11-3 to TRBJ1-4; 9 nucleotides align to TRBD1. V lost 3 bases, J lost 10 bases, and 9 bases stayed unmatched. The CDR3 has 15 residues. Per the germline V gene, CDR1 is SGHNT and CDR2 is YENEEA. The CDR3 DNA is TGTGCCAGCAGCTTTCGGGACAGGGTAAACTTAAAACTGTTTTTT. Translating it yields CASSFRDRVNLKLFF.

This clone was observed once. CDR3 sequence: CASSLRLADYEQYF. The CDR3 DNA reads as TGCGCCAGCAGCTTGAGGCTAGCGGACTACGAGCAGTACTTC. This chain uses TRBV5-1 with TRBJ2-7; 7 nucleotides match TRBD2. CDR3 size: 14 residues. The V segment lost 1 base and the J segment 3 bases; nucleotides outside the gene matches: 4. CDR1 is SGHRS, CDR2 YFSETQ, per germline.

This clone came up a few times. The chain carries TRBV6-8 and TRBJ1-6; weak D call: TRBD1 (5 bases). CDR3 length equals 15 residues. V lost 3 bases, J lost 6 bases, and 12 bases lay in between. From germline, CDR1 is MNHGY and CDR2 SAAAGT. The CDR3 bases are TGTGCCAGCAGTTATGTTTCGGGGGGTAATTCACCCCTCCACTTT. It encodes CASSYVSGGNSPLHF.

The rearrangement links TRBV11-3 to TRBJ2-5, with unresolved D. This CDR3 is 14 amino acids long. V shed 1 base and J shed 5 bases, with 11 bases lying between them. Per the germline V gene, CDR1 is SGHNT and CDR2 is YENEEA. CDR3 amino acids: CASSLGVLRETQYF. CDR3 DNA sequence: TGTGCCAGCAGCTTAGGGGTCCTCAGGGAGACCCAGTACTTC.

The rearrangement joins TRBV5-1 to TRBJ2-1; 9 nucleotides agree with TRBD2. The germline gives CDR1 SGHRS, CDR2 YFSETQ. This CDR3 has 15 residues. With V trimmed by 0 bases and J by 5 bases, 3 bases remained unmatched. In DNA, the CDR3 is TGCGCCAGCAGCTTGGATAGCGGGGGCCACAATGAGCAGTTCTTC. This sequence encodes CASSLDSGGHNEQFF.

The chain links TRBV6-8 to TRBJ2-7, with TRBD2 matching 9 bases. The V gene's germline CDR1 is MNHGY and CDR2 SAAAGT. The ends lost 9 bases at V and 2 bases at J; junction bases unmatched: 8. The CDR3 totals 14 residues. In DNA, the CDR3 is TGTGCCAGTTGGCGGAGCGGGGGGCCCTACGAGCAGTACTTC. Translating gives CASWRSGGPYEQYF.

The chain carries TRBV30 and TRBJ2-1, with D unclear. The germline gives CDR1 GTSNPN, CDR2 SVGIG (reference sequence). This CDR3 region has 11 residues. Trimming shortened V by 4 bases and J by 5 bases, and 6 bases separated the two germline ends. The chain's CDR3 is CAWTQNNEQFF. The CDR3 nucleotides are TGTGCCTGGACCCAAAACAATGAGCAGTTCTTC.

The V and J genes are TRBV7-1 and TRBJ2-1, with D perhaps matching TRBD1 or TRBD2 (5 bases each). TRBV7-1 is recorded as an ORF, its role being uncertain. This CDR3 spans 15 amino acids. V lost 4 bases and J 9 bases, leaving 19 bases between the germline ends. The CDR3 loop is CASSLTGTPFGEQFF. CDR3 DNA sequence: TGTGCCAGCAGCTTAACCGGGACCCCCTTTGGTGAGCAGTTCTTC.

The V and J genes are TRBV11-3 and TRBJ1-5; the match to TRBD1 covers 7 bases. V was clipped by 5 bases and J by 0 bases; unmatched bases: 7. The germline V gene encodes CDR1 SGHNT and CDR2 YENEEA. This CDR3 comprises 16 residues. CDR3: CASSRDRDGSNQPQHF. In DNA, the CDR3 is TGTGCCAGCAGCCGAGACAGGGACGGTAGCAATCAGCCCCAGCATTTT.

V usage is TRBV28 and J usage is TRBJ1-2, with a weak D call TRBD1 (6 bases). The length of the CDR3 is 12 residues. The germline V gene encodes CDR1 MDHEN and CDR2 SYDVKM. V lost 4 bases and J 6 bases, leaving 9 bases between the germline ends. CDR3 region: CASSWGQDGYTF. CDR3 nucleotide sequence: TGTGCCAGCAGTTGGGGGCAGGATGGCTACACCTTC.

The chain couples TRBV19 to TRBJ2-3, with TRBD2 matching over 10 bases. The V and J ends lost 5 bases and 4 bases, in that order; junction bases with no gene match: 9. CDR1 LNHDA and CDR2 SQIVND come from the germline V gene (reference sequence). The CDR3 has 16 amino acids. CDR3 nucleotides: TGTGCCAGTAGTGTATCGCTAGCGGGAGTTTCAGATACGCAGTATTTT. Its translation: CASSVSLAGVSDTQYF.

This sequence joins TRBV6-8 and TRBJ2-7; possibly TRBD1 for D (6 bases). Trimming left V 7 bases short and J 0 bases short, with 16 bases between. The germline gives CDR1 MNHGY, CDR2 SAAAGT. This CDR3 region has 15 residues. The CDR3 bases are TGTGCCAGCATGCTCGGGCCAGGGGCCTCCTACGAGCAGTACTTC. Residues: CASMLGPGASYEQYF.

The chain employs TRBV28 and TRBJ1-6; perhaps TRBD1 as D (5 bases). CDR1 is MDHEN, CDR2 SYDVKM, per germline. Trimming pared 5 bases from V and 7 bases from J, leaving 15 bases between. The CDR3 runs 15 residues. The CDR3 nucleotides read TGTGCCAGCAGTCCCTCGGTGGGGGAAAATTCACCCCTCCACTTT. Protein sequence: CASSPSVGENSPLHF.

V and J are TRBV19 and TRBJ1-1; 7 bases map to TRBD1. The CDR3 is made up of 12 amino acids. J gave up 1 base and V 8 bases, and 1 base lay outside the gene matches. The V gene's germline CDR1 is LNHDA and CDR2 SQIVND (reference sequence). The CDR3: CASGTANTEAFF. The CDR3 nucleotides read TGTGCCAGTGGGACAGCGAACACTGAAGCTTTCTTT.

The chain combines TRBV7-8 with TRBJ2-3; D possibly corresponds to TRBD2 (7 bases). The CDR3 has 15 residues. Looked up from germline, CDR1 is SGHVS and CDR2 is FQNEAQ. Trimming left V 5 bases short and J 0 bases short, with 12 bases between. The CDR3 DNA sequence: TGTGCCAGCAGCCACCGGGGGGCTAGCACAGATACGCAGTATTTT. Translated: CASSHRGASTDTQYF.

This clone has a single count. The rearrangement joins TRBV11-3 to TRBJ1-1, with TRBD1 as a possible D gene (5 bases). With 3 bases removed from V and 0 bases from J, the gap between germline ends came to 8 bases. This CDR3 has 14 amino acids. The V gene's germline CDR1 is SGHNT and CDR2 YENEEA. Here the CDR3 DNA reads TGTGCCAGCAGCTTTGACAGCATGAACACTGAAGCTTTCTTT. As protein: CASSFDSMNTEAFF.

The chain couples TRBV5-1 to TRBJ1-4, with a possible D match to TRBD1 (6 bases). V was trimmed by 4 bases and J by 4 bases, leaving 11 bases between them. The germline V gene has CDR1 SGHRS and CDR2 YFSETQ. The CDR3 sequence is 14 residues long. The CDR3 region has the DNA TGCGCCAGCAGCAGAACAGGGTTTAATGAAAAACTGTTTTTT. Amino acids: CASSRTGFNEKLFF.

The gene calls are TRBV19 and TRBJ2-4; TRBD1 agrees at 9 bases. J gave up 0 bases and V 4 bases, and 4 bases lay outside the gene matches. The CDR3 is 16 residues long. Germline CDR1 is LNHDA and CDR2 is SQIVND (reference sequence). The CDR3 DNA reads TGTGCCAGTAGTACTGGGACAGGGTTAGCCAAAAACATTCAGTACTTC. Protein: CASSTGTGLAKNIQYF. Full variable domain (outside the CDR3, taken from reference TRBV19 and TRBJ2-4): DGGITQSPKYLFRKEGQNVTLSCEQNLNHDAMYWYRQDPGQGLRLIYYSQIVNDFQKGDIAEGYSVSREKKESFPLTVTSAQKNPTAFYLCASSTGTGLAKNIQYFGAGTRLSVL.

Comments on this clone: Sequence at one end of the junction differs from germline and may be a read error. The CDR3 loop is CAISADNNSPLHF. The CDR3, as DNA: TGTGCCATCAGTGCAGATAATAATTCACCCCTCCACTTT. J is TRBJ1-6 and V is TRBV6-8; D unresolved. Germline loops: CDR1 MNHGY, CDR2 SAAAGT. The CDR3 is 13 residues long.

This sequence joins TRBV11-3 and TRBJ2-7, with D possibly TRBD2 on 5 matching bases. Trimming left V 3 bases short and J 6 bases short, with 15 bases between. Germline V gene sequence: CDR1 SGHNT, CDR2 YENEEA. CDR3 size: 14 residues. CDR3 region: CASSLDPEGGEQYF. CDR3 nucleotides: TGTGCCAGCAGCTTGGACCCCGAGGGCGGCGAGCAGTACTTC. Full variable domain (missing parts from reference TRBV11-3 and TRBJ2-7): EAGVVQSPRYKIIEKKQPVAFWCNPISGHNTLYWYLQNLGQGPELLIRYENEEAVDDSQLPKDRFSAERLKGVDSTLKIQPAELGDSAVYLCASSLDPEGGEQYFGPGTRLTVT.

V and J are TRBV6-8 and TRBJ1-2; D is unclear. The CDR3 runs 16 residues. Germline V gene lookup returns CDR1 MNHGY and CDR2 SAAAGT. V lost 3 bases to trimming and J lost 6 bases, with 20 bases between them. The CDR3 DNA reads as TGTGCCAGCAGTTATGATAGACGAGGGTTGGCGGATGGCTACACCTTC. It is translated as CASSYDRRGLADGYTF.

The chain is built from TRBV5-1 and TRBJ2-5; 8 nucleotides line up with TRBD1. Germline V CDR1 and CDR2: SGHRS, YFSETQ. The CDR3 runs to 14 residues. Trimming cost V 0 bases and J 4 bases; bases outside gene matches: 2. Written as DNA, the CDR3 is TGCGCCAGCAGCTTGGGACAGGGGATAGAGACCCAGTACTTC. Translating gives CASSLGQGIETQYF.

This clone is a singleton in its sample. V and J are TRBV11-3 and TRBJ1-1, with 10 bases that match TRBD1. Per germline, CDR1 SGHNT and CDR2 YENEEA. The CDR3 is made up of 14 amino acids. V lost 5 bases, J lost 8 bases, and 8 bases stayed unmatched. The CDR3 DNA reads TGTGCCAGCAGCCCCGGGACAGGGGCGAGGGAAGCTTTCTTT. It is translated as CASSPGTGAREAFF.

The genes are TRBV28 and TRBJ1-5; D is unclear. Germline CDR1 MDHEN, CDR2 SYDVKM. Trimming left V 2 bases short and J 1 base short, with 9 bases between. There are 15 residues in the CDR3. The CDR3 region is CASSLGGNSNQPQHF. For the CDR3, the DNA is TGTGCCAGCAGTTTAGGCGGAAACAGCAATCAGCCCCAGCATTTT.